What follows are 14 T cell receptor beta chains derived from one specimen sequenced in a study of T cell responses to AZD1222 COVID-19 vaccine. The data were produced by immunoSEQ multiplex PCR, yet TCRdb's version contains in-frame clones alone and is incomplete. Here the sample spans around 160,000 clones, around nine tenths being singletons. The starting material was peripheral blood, obtained on day 0 of AZD1222 vaccination. The receptors here all came from an adult in good health.

This sequence joins TRBV10-3 and TRBJ2-1; D remains unclear. This CDR3 is 13 amino acids long. CDR1 ENHRY and CDR2 SYGVKD come from the germline V gene. V was trimmed by 11 bases and J by 4 bases, leaving 15 bases between them. As DNA, the CDR3 is TGTGCCGCAACAGAGAAACCGTACAATGAGCAGTTCTTC. This encodes CAATEKPYNEQFF.

The rearrangement uses TRBV9 and TRBJ1-1; D might be TRBD1 (6 bases). Trimming cost V 0 bases and J 2 bases, with 8 bases left between them. Per germline, CDR1 SGDLS and CDR2 YYNGEE. The CDR3 runs 14 residues. CDR3 DNA sequence: TGTGCCAGCAGCGTAGCTGGGGGCAACACTGAAGCTTTCTTT. This sequence encodes CASSVAGGNTEAFF.

This clone came up once. The chain recombines TRBV21-1 with TRBJ2-7; the DNA was not used to check the table's D call, TRBD2. TRBV21-1 counts as a pseudogene. This CDR3 has 16 residues. CDR3 sequence (DNA): TGTGCCAGCAGCAAAGGAGGGAGGAAAAAACCCTACGAGCAGTACTTC. It specifies CASSKGGRKKPYEQYF.

The chain uses TRBV27 and TRBJ2-1; 10 bases align to TRBD2. This CDR3 is built from 15 residues. The germline CDR1 and CDR2 sequences are MNHEY and SMNVEV (reference sequence). V lost 2 bases to trimming and J lost 8 bases; unmatched junction nucleotides: 6. CDR3 in DNA: TGTGCCAGCAGTTTAAAAAGCGGGAGGGTCTATGAGCAGTTCTTC. Protein: CASSLKSGRVYEQFF.

This rearrangement joins TRBV4-2 to TRBJ1-6; D possibly corresponds to TRBD1 (6 bases). The CDR3 length is 15 residues. Between the trimmed V and J ends, which lost 4 bases and 6 bases, there was a span of 13 bases. Germline assignment: CDR1 LGHNA and CDR2 YNFKEQ. CDR3 bases: TGTGCCAGCAGCCTATTCCGGGACACTAATTCACCCCTCCACTTT. It is translated as CASSLFRDTNSPLHF.

This clone showed up just once. The rearrangement uses TRBV7-8 and TRBJ2-1, with 7 positions matching TRBD1. V shed 5 bases and J 2 bases; nucleotides not matched to a gene: 6. The CDR3 is 15 residues long. Germline CDR1 and CDR2: SGHVS and FQNEAQ. CDR3 region: CASSQTGFAYNEQFF. The DNA of the CDR3 is TGTGCCAGCAGCCAGACAGGGTTCGCCTACAATGAGCAGTTCTTC.

V gene TRBV6-2 or TRBV6-3 combines with J gene TRBJ1-5, with D unresolved. Trimming took off 3 bases at V and 4 bases at J, with 4 bases between the two ends. This CDR3 spans 12 amino acids. The V gene's germline CDR1 is MNHEY and CDR2 SVGEGT. CDR3 sequence: CASSYRNQPQHF. DNA of the CDR3: TGTGCCAGCAGTTATAGGAATCAGCCCCAGCATTTT.

V usage is TRBV11-2 and J usage is TRBJ2-5; weak D call: TRBD2 (6 bases). Germline CDR1 is SGHAT and CDR2 is FQNNGV. The CDR3 sequence is 15 residues long. V was shortened by 5 bases and J by 5 bases, with 18 bases between the two germline ends. The CDR3 nucleotides are TGTGCCAGCAGCACTGGGGGGAGAGGGTTTGAGACCCAGTACTTC. Its translation: CASSTGGRGFETQYF.

The chain combines TRBV12-3 or TRBV12-4 with TRBJ1-6; D unresolved. The CDR3 is made up of 12 amino acids. Between the trimmed V and J ends, which lost 3 bases and 8 bases, there was a span of 5 bases. The CDR3 is CASSFGYSPLHF. The DNA for the CDR3 is TGTGCCAGCAGTTTCGGGTATTCACCCCTCCACTTT.

The gene calls are TRBV5-1 and TRBJ2-7; a weak D match, TRBD2 (5 bases). Germline values: CDR1 SGHRS, CDR2 YFSETQ. Trimming removed 5 bases from V and 7 bases from J, with 19 bases in between. CDR3 length: 14 amino acids. CDR3 amino acids: CASRGGRGSEEQYF. The CDR3 DNA reads TGCGCCAGCAGGGGTGGGAGAGGATCGGAAGAGCAGTACTTC.

The chain is built from TRBV28 and TRBJ2-7; possibly TRBD1 for D (6 bases). CDR3 length: 12 residues. Germline loops: CDR1 MDHEN, CDR2 SYDVKM. The V end was cut by 4 bases, the J end by 5 bases, with 9 bases between. CDR3 loop: CASSSAGDEQYF. CDR3 nucleotides: TGTGCCAGCAGTTCAGCAGGGGACGAGCAGTACTTC.

The gene calls are TRBV4-3 and TRBJ2-6; D uncertain. V dropped 5 bases and J dropped 0 bases, with 14 bases sitting between them. This CDR3 is 17 amino acids long. Looked up from germline, CDR1 is LGHNA and CDR2 is YSLEER. The CDR3 protein is CASSKFNGDSGANVLTF. CDR3 coding DNA: TGCGCCAGCAGCAAATTTAACGGCGACTCTGGGGCCAACGTCCTGACTTTC.

The chain joins TRBV6-6 to TRBJ1-1, with no clear D. The germline V and J ends were trimmed by 5 bases and 5 bases, with 12 bases remaining between them. From germline, CDR1 is MNHNY and CDR2 SVGAGI (reference sequence). The CDR3 is made up of 13 amino acids. CDR3 DNA sequence: TGTGCCAGCAGTCCAGTTCAAGGTACTGAAGCTTTCTTT. Translating it yields CASSPVQGTEAFF.

The chain couples TRBV28 to TRBJ1-4; D remains ambiguous. This CDR3 is built from 15 residues. Germline V gene data show CDR1 as MDHEN and CDR2 as SYDVKM. Trimming left V 5 bases short and J 1 base short, with 11 bases between. CDR3 sequence reads: CASSPPRGTNEKLFF. The CDR3 nucleotides read TGTGCCAGCAGTCCCCCGCGGGGAACTAATGAAAAACTGTTTTTT.